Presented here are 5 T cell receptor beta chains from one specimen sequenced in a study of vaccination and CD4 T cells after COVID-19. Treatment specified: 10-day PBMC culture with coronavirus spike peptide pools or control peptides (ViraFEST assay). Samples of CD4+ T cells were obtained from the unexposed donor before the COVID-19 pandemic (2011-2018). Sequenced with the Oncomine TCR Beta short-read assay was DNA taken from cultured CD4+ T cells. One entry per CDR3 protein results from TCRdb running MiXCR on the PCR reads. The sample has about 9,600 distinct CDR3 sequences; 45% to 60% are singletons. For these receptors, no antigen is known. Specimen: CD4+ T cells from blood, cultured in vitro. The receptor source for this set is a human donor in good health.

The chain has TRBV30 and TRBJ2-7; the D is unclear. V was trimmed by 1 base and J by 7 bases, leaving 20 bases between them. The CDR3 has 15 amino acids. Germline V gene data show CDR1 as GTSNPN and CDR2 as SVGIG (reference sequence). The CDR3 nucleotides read TGTGCCTGGAGTGGTCTGGCGCCAATGGCTAGGGAGCAGTACTTC. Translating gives CAWSGLAPMAREQYF.

The CDR3 DNA sequence: TGTGCCAGCAGCTCCTCTTCGGGGACGGAACTGTTTTTT. Its protein product is CASSSSSGTELFF. The chain is built from TRBV7-7 and TRBJ1-4; a weak D match, TRBD1 (5 bases). From germline, CDR1 is SSHAT and CDR2 FNYEAQ (reference sequence). The length of the CDR3 is 13 residues. Trimming took 4 bases from V and 12 from J, leaving 15 bases between them.

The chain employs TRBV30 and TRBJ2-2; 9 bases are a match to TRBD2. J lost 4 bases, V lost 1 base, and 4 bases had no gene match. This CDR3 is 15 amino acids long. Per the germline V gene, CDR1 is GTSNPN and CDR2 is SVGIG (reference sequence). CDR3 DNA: TGTGCCTGGAGTGGGCGGGGGGGCCTCACCGGGGAGCTGTTTTTT. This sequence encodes CAWSGRGGLTGELFF.

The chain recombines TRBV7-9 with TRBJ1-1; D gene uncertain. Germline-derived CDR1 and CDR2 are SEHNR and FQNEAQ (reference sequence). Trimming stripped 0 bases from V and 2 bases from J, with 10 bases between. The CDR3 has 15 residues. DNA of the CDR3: TGTGCCAGCAGCTTAGCCTCGACGGGAAACACTGAAGCTTTCTTT. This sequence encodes CASSLASTGNTEAFF.

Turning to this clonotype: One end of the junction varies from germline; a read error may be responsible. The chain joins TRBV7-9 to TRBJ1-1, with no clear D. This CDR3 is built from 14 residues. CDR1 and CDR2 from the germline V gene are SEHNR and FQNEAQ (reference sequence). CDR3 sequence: CASSPTTRGTEAFF. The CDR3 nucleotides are TGCGCCAGCAGCCCGACCACCCGCGGAACTGAAGCTTTCTTT.